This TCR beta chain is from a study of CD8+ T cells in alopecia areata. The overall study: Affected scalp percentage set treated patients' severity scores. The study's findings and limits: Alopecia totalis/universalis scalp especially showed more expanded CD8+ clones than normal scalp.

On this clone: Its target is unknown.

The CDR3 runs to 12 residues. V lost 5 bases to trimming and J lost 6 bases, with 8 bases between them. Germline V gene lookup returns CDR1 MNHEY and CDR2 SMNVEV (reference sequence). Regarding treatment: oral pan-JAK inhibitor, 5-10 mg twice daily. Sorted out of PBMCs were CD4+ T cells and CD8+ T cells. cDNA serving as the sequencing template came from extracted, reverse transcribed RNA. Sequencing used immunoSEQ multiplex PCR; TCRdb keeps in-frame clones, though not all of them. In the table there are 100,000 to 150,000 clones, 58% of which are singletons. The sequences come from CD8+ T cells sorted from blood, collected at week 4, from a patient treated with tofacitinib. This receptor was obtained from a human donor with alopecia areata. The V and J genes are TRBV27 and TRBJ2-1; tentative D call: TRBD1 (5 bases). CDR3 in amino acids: CASSIRGNEQFF. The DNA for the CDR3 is TGTGCCAGCAGTATAAGGGGCAATGAGCAGTTCTTC.